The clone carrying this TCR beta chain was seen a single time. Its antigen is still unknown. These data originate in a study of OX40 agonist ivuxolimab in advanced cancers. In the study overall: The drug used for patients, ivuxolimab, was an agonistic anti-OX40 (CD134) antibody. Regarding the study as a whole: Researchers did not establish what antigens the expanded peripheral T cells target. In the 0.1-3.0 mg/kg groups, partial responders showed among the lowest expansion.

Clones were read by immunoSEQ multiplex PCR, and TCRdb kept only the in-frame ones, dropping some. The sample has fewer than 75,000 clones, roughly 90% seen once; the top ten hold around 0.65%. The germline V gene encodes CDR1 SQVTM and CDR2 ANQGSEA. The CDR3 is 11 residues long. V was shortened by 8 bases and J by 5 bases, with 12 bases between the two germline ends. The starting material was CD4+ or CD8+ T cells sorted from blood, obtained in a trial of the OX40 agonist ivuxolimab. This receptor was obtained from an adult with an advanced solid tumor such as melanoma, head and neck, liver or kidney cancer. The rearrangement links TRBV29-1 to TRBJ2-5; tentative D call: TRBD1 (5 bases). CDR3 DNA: TGCAGCTTAGGGGTTGGGGAGACCCAGTACTTC. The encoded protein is CSLGVGETQYF.